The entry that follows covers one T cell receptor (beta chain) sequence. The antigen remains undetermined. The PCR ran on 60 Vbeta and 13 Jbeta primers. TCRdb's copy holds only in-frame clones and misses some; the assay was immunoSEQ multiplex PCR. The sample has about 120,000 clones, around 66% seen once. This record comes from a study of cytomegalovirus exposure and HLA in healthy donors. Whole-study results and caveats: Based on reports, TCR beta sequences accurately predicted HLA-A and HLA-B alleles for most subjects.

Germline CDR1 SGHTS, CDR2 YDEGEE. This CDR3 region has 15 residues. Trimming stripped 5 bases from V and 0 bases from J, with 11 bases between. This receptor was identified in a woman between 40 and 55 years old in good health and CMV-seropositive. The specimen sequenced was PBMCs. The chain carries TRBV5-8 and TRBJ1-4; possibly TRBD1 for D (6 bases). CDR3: CASRAGTTTNEKLFF. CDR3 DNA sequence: TGTGCCAGCAGAGCCGGGACAACAACTAATGAAAAACTGTTTTTT.